This T cell receptor (beta chain) was retrieved from a study of OX40 agonist ivuxolimab in advanced cancers. Repertoires were generated with immunoSEQ multiplex PCR, while TCRdb's copy carries only in-frame clones and drops some. The table includes 75,000 to 100,000 clones, roughly nine tenths detected once. In germline, CDR1 is LNHDA, CDR2 SQIVND (reference sequence). The length of the CDR3 is 15 residues. The germline V and J ends were trimmed by 7 bases and 5 bases, with 17 bases remaining between them. V usage is TRBV19 and J usage is TRBJ1-4; possible D gene TRBD1, 6 bases. Material: CD4+ or CD8+ T cells sorted from blood, obtained in a trial of the OX40 agonist ivuxolimab. The clonotype was recovered from an adult with an advanced solid tumor such as melanoma, head and neck, liver or kidney cancer. CDR3 sequence (DNA): TGTGCCAGTACCAAAAGGGGACAACTCAATGAAAAACTGTTTTTT. It specifies CASTKRGQLNEKLFF.